This TCR beta chain originates from a study of shared clonotypes between healthy human individuals. Regarding the study as a whole: It was only blood that was sampled, and tissue repertoires likely differ.

Original processing notes: As immunoSEQ supplied junction-only sequences (without quality scores), filtering differed. Produced via immunoSEQ multiplex PCR; TCRdb's table is partial and in-frame only. That table supplies the V and J calls and clone size; D and trimming were determined from the DNA. The data contain approximately 1,000,000 clones, 70% to 85% of them singletons. V was clipped by 3 bases and J by 4 bases, with 10 bases between them. The CDR3 is 14 residues long. Germline values: CDR1 SNHLY, CDR2 FYNNEI. In regard to this clone: Its target is unknown. Other DNA sequences in this specimen translate into the identical CDR3.

The receptor comes from a man aged 18 to 30 in good health. Some clones in this sample may be carry-over from other donors' samples. The sample was memory CD4+ T cells from PBMCs. Subset reported: CD45RA-negative fraction. The chain couples TRBV2 to TRBJ1-5; tentative D call: TRBD1 (5 bases). CDR3 sequence (DNA): TGTGCCAGCAGTGAGGGGCTTGGGAATCAGCCCCAGCATTTT. Translated: CASSEGLGNQPQHF.